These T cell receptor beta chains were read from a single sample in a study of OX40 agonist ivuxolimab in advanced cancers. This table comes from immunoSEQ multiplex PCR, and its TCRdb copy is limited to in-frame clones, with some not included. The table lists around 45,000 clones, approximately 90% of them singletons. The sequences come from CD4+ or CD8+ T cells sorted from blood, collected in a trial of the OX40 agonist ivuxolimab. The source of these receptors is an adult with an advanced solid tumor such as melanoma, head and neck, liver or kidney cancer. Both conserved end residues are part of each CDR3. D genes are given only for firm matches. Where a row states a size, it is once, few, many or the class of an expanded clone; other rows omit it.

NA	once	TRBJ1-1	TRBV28	TGTGCCAGCAGTTTAGACTTGGGGCCCCAGGCCGCTGAAGCTTTCTTT	CASSLDLGPQAAEAFF
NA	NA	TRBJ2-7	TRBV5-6	TGTGCCAGCAGCCAGTGGACCTACGAGCAGTACTTC	CASSQWTYEQYF
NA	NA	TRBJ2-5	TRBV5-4	TGTGCCAGCAGCTTGGGTTCCGGGACAAGAGAGACCCAGTACTTC	CASSLGSGTRETQYF
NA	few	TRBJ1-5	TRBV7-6	TGTGCCAGCAGCTTATCACCCGGCGAGTCGGGTCAGCCCCAGCATTTT	CASSLSPGESGQPQHF
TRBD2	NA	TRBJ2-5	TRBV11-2	TGTGCCAGCAGCTTAGAACTAGCGGGGATTCAAGAGACCCAGTACTTC	CASSLELAGIQETQYF
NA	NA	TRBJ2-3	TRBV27	TGTGCCAGCAGCTCAATCCCGGGACCTAGCACAGATACGCAGTATTTT	CASSSIPGPSTDTQYF
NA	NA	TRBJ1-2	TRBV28	TGTGCCAGCAGTCCCCGACAGGATATAGCCTATGGCTACACCTTC	CASSPRQDIAYGYTF
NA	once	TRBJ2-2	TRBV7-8	TGTGCCAGCAGCTTAGCGGCAGGGGAAGTCGGGGAGCTGTTTTTT	CASSLAAGEVGELFF
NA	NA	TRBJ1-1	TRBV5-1	TGCGCCAGCAGGGGGTCAGGGGAAGTTGAAGCTTTCTTT	CASRGSGEVEAFF
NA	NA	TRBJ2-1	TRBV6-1	TGTGCCAGCAGTGAAGCCCTTGCGGCGGATGAGCAGTTCTTC	CASSEALAADEQFF
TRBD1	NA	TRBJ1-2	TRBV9	TGTGCCAGCAGCGCAGAGGGAGGGGGCTTTAACTATGGCTACACCTTC	CASSAEGGGFNYGYTF
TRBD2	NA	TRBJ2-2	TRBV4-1	TGCGCCAGCAGCCAAGATGGGACTAGCGGGGCGGCCGGGGAGCTGTTTTTT	CASSQDGTSGAAGELFF
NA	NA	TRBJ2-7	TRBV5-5	TGTGCCAGCAGCTTGAGCCCCCTTCCGGCAGGCAGCTCCTACGAGCAGTACTTC	CASSLSPLPAGSSYEQYF
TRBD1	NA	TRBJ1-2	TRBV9	TGTGCCAGCAGCACAGGGGGGACCGTTTATGGCTACACCTTC	CASSTGGTVYGYTF
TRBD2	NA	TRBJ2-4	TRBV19	TGTGCCAGTAGTATTAGCGGGGGTACTGGAGCCAAAAACATTCAGTACTTC	CASSISGGTGAKNIQYF
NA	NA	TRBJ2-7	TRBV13	TGTGCCAGCAGCCGAGTGTGGGAAGGGCGCGAGCAGTACTTC	CASSRVWEGREQYF
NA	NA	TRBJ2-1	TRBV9	TGTGCCAGCAGCGCGTTTGGCAGTGAGCAGTTCTTC	CASSAFGSEQFF